The T cell receptor (beta chain) under discussion was sequenced for a study of cytomegalovirus exposure and HLA in healthy donors. Concerning this clone: The antigen is undetermined.

Findings and caveats of the study: The study had only CMV serostatus as immune exposure information. Later genetic work tied a missense DCLRE1C variant to beta-chain V and J trimming.

Researchers ran the PCR with 60 Vbeta and 13 Jbeta primers. Assay used: immunoSEQ multiplex PCR; TCRdb lists only in-frame clones, some missing. The sample holds 70,000 or so clones. Germline V CDR1 and CDR2: SGHDN, FVKESK. The CDR3 spans 14 residues. V lost 1 base and J 5 bases, leaving 9 bases between the germline ends. Sample: PBMCs. The TCR originated in a female donor in good health and CMV-seropositive. The chain carries TRBV14 and TRBJ1-5; D not resolved. CDR3 sequence: CASSQGGMYQPQHF. The CDR3 nucleotides are TGTGCCAGCAGCCAAGGTGGCATGTATCAGCCCCAGCATTTT.